This TCR beta chain comes out of a study of cytotoxic CD8 clonotypes in ibrutinib-treated CLL. TCRdb's table, derived via immunoSEQ multiplex PCR, lists solely in-frame clones and lacks some. The table lists 250,000 or so clones, under 75% of them singletons. This clone appeared a few times. The CDR3 totals 15 residues. The trim removed 1 base at V and 5 bases at J, leaving 8 bases unmatched. Looked up from germline, CDR1 is GTSNPN and CDR2 is SVGIG (reference sequence). This receptor was taken from a human donor with chronic lymphocytic leukemia. The chain recombines TRBV30 with TRBJ2-7; 10 nucleotides agree with TRBD1. Sequencing used PBMCs, obtained after 24 months of ibrutinib treatment. The CDR3 DNA follows: TGTGCCTGGAGTGCAGGGACAGGGGATTCTCACGAGCAGTACTTC. Translating gives CAWSAGTGDSHEQYF.